One and the same sample provided the 29 T cell receptor beta chains below, sequenced in a study of T cells after yellow fever vaccination. TCRdb used MiXCR to reprocess the 5' RACE reads, holding one entry per CDR3 protein. The table lists about 120,000 distinct CDR3 sequences, about 6.8% of them singletons. The sample in question was CD4+ T cells sorted from PBMCs, obtained 35 to 50 days after the first yellow fever vaccination. The source is a man younger than 30 who received the YFV17D yellow fever vaccine.

This clonotype has a handful of counts. This sequence joins TRBV7-2 and TRBJ1-3; D gene unclear. Germline CDR1 reads SGHTA; CDR2 reads FQGNSA. The CDR3 is 14 residues long. V lost 6 bases and J 0 bases, leaving 9 bases between the germline ends. CDR3 loop: CASRSSRSGNTIYF. Here the CDR3 DNA reads TGTGCCAGCAGGTCCAGCCGCTCTGGAAACACCATATATTTT.

This clonotype has ten or more counts. The chain combines TRBV5-1 with TRBJ2-3, with D hard to call. The germline V gene has CDR1 SGHRS and CDR2 YFSETQ. The germline V and J ends were trimmed by 2 bases and 1 base, with 8 bases remaining between them. This CDR3 comprises 14 residues. The CDR3 DNA reads as TGCGCCAGCAGCTTAGGGCAGCGCACAGATACGCAGTATTTT. Translation: CASSLGQRTDTQYF.

This clonotype came up a few times. The chain is built from TRBV5-4 and TRBJ1-6, with TRBD1 matching 7 bases. This CDR3 has 15 amino acids. CDR1 is SGHNT, CDR2 YYREEE, per germline (reference sequence). The trim removed 0 bases at V and 4 bases at J, leaving 1 base unmatched. The CDR3 loop reads CASSLAGQYNSPLHF. DNA for the CDR3: TGTGCCAGCAGCTTGGCGGGACAGTATAATTCACCCCTCCACTTT.

This clonotype was counted many times. The J gene is TRBJ1-1, the V gene TRBV6-2 or TRBV6-3; 7 nucleotides align to TRBD1. The CDR3 totals 16 residues. V shed 6 bases and J 1 base; nucleotides not matched to a gene: 11. In germline, CDR1 is MNHEY, CDR2 SVGEGT. The CDR3, as DNA: TGTGCCAGCAGCCATGATCCGGGACAGAAGAACACTGAAGCTTTCTTT. It yields the protein CASSHDPGQKNTEAFF.

In its sample, this clonotype was seen many times. The CDR3 protein is CASSSDWEGTTEAFF. The CDR3 DNA reads TGTGCCAGCAGCTCGGATTGGGAGGGTACCACTGAAGCTTTCTTT. The rearrangement uses TRBV7-2 and TRBJ1-1; D is ambiguous. Germline lookup yields CDR1 SGHTA and CDR2 FQGNSA. This CDR3 has 15 residues. V was cut by 4 bases and J by 4 bases, with 16 bases left in between.

This clonotype was counted many times. V is TRBV29-1 and J is TRBJ1-1; TRBD1 agrees at 8 bases. Unmatched junction bases numbered 2, after V lost 7 bases and J lost 1 base. Germline lookup yields CDR1 SQVTM and CDR2 ANQGSEA. This CDR3 has 12 residues. The CDR3 spells CSGGQGNTEAFF. The CDR3 DNA reads TGCAGCGGTGGACAGGGGAACACTGAAGCTTTCTTT. The full variable domain, rest sourced from reference TRBV29-1 and TRBJ1-1, is SAVISQKPSRDICQRGTSLTIQCQVDSQVTMMFWYRQQPGQSLTLIATANQGSEATYESGFVIDKFPISRPNLTFSTLTVSNMSPEDSSIYLCSGGQGNTEAFFGQGTRLTVV.

The chain recombines TRBV5-1 with TRBJ2-1, with 9 bases fitting TRBD1. The germline V gene encodes CDR1 SGHRS and CDR2 YFSETQ. Germline trimming cut 0 bases from V and 5 bases from J; bases unmatched to any gene: 6. The CDR3 length is 16 residues. CDR3 loop: CASSLAGQGTNNEQFF. The CDR3 nucleotides are TGCGCCAGCAGCTTGGCCGGACAGGGGACAAACAATGAGCAGTTCTTC.

This clonotype was counted ten times or more. The J gene is TRBJ2-3, the V gene TRBV11-2; TRBD2 aligns across 10 bases. The V segment lost 3 bases and the J segment 0 bases; nucleotides outside the gene matches: 9. CDR1 and CDR2 from the germline V gene are SGHAT and FQNNGV. This CDR3 region has 18 residues. CDR3 sequence (DNA): TGTGCCAGCAGCTTGATTTTAGCGGGGGGTACCAGCACAGATACGCAGTATTTT. It encodes CASSLILAGGTSTDTQYF.

This clonotype was observed at least ten times. The chain uses TRBV7-2 and TRBJ2-5; TRBD2 matches 7 bases. This CDR3 has 13 residues. V lost 5 bases to trimming and J lost 4 bases; unmatched junction nucleotides: 4. Germline V gene sequence: CDR1 SGHTA, CDR2 FQGNSA. In DNA form, the CDR3 reads TGTGCCAGCAGCGGGGGGGGTACAGAGACCCAGTACTTC. This encodes CASSGGGTETQYF.

This clonotype was seen ten or more times. The chain links TRBV5-1 to TRBJ2-1; TRBD2 is a possible D gene (6 bases). Trimming left V 7 bases short and J 0 bases short, with 14 bases between. CDR1 and CDR2 from the germline V gene are SGHRS and YFSETQ. This CDR3 has 15 residues. In nucleotides, the CDR3 is TGCGCCAGCGGGATGGAGGGAAGCTCCTACAATGAGCAGTTCTTC. This translates into CASGMEGSSYNEQFF.

This clonotype appeared many times. J is TRBJ1-1 and V is TRBV5-1, with 8 bases fitting TRBD1. Trimming at V came to 7 bases and at J to 1 base, leaving 6 bases not matched to a gene. This CDR3 comprises 14 residues. CDR1 is SGHRS and CDR2 is YFSETQ in the germline V gene. In nucleotides, the CDR3 is TGCGCCAGCGGCTCGGACAGGGAGAACACTGAAGCTTTCTTT. This codes for CASGSDRENTEAFF.

This clonotype was recorded at least ten times. CDR3 nucleotide sequence: TGTGCCAGCAGCATACAGGGTGTGACGCAGTATTTT. Translating gives CASSIQGVTQYF. The chain joins TRBV12-3 or TRBV12-4 to TRBJ2-3; the D gene is possibly TRBD1 (6 bases). The CDR3 is made up of 12 amino acids. The V end was cut by 6 bases, the J end by 9 bases, with 13 bases between.

This clonotype was observed at least ten times. V is TRBV6-2 or TRBV6-3 and J is TRBJ1-5; D is possibly TRBD1 (6 bases). This CDR3 comprises 15 residues. With 6 bases removed from V and 3 bases from J, the gap between germline ends came to 15 bases. CDR1 is MNHEY, CDR2 SVGEGT, per germline. In nucleotides, the CDR3 is TGTGCCAGCAGACCTGGACAGTTATACAATCAGCCCCAGCATTTT. This codes for CASRPGQLYNQPQHF.

This clonotype was seen at least ten times. The chain has TRBV29-1 and TRBJ1-2; 8 bases agree with TRBD1. Germline V lookup: CDR1 SQVTM, CDR2 ANQGSEA. With 6 bases clipped from V and 2 bases from J, the junction kept 8 bases outside the gene matches. The CDR3 is 14 residues long. CDR3: CSVSGQVRNYGYTF. In nucleotides, the CDR3 is TGCAGCGTCTCGGGACAGGTTAGAAACTATGGCTACACCTTC.

Many counts were recorded for this clonotype. At one end, the junction sequence differs from germline, possibly due to a read error. The chain carries TRBV7-7 and TRBJ2-3; D ambiguous. This CDR3 contains 14 residues. CDR1 and CDR2 (germline): SSHAT, FNYEAQ (reference sequence). CDR3 bases: TGTGCTAGCAGCGCCTTGGCCACGACAGATACGCAGTATTTT. It yields the protein CASSALATTDTQYF.

This clonotype came up many times. This rearrangement joins TRBV12-3 or TRBV12-4 to TRBJ2-7; 9 bases map to TRBD2. This CDR3 spans 14 amino acids. V trimming: 8 bases; J trimming: 3 bases; junction bases outside the gene matches: 8. This CDR3 is CASGERGALYEQYF. CDR3 DNA: TGTGCCAGCGGAGAGCGGGGGGCCCTCTACGAGCAGTACTTC.

This clonotype was detected many times. The chain recombines TRBV4-2 with TRBJ1-2; 11 bases are shared with TRBD1. Germline lookup yields CDR1 LGHNA and CDR2 YNFKEQ. The CDR3 spans 16 residues. The junction had 3 bases not matched to a gene; V was cut back by 0 bases and J by 3 bases. The CDR3 nucleotides are TGTGCCAGCAGCCAAGAGAGGACAGGGGGCTACTATGGCTACACCTTC. This encodes CASSQERTGGYYGYTF.

This clonotype was recorded at least ten times. This chain uses TRBV11-2 with TRBJ2-4; 8 nucleotides align to TRBD1. From germline, CDR1 is SGHAT and CDR2 FQNNGV. The V and J ends lost 5 bases and 7 bases, in that order; junction bases with no gene match: 7. The CDR3 has 14 amino acids. CDR3 region: CASSRRQGLNIQYF. Here the CDR3 DNA reads TGTGCCAGCAGCAGACGACAGGGGCTTAACATTCAGTACTTC.

This clonotype has ten or more counts. The rearrangement joins TRBV5-1 to TRBJ2-1, with TRBD2 as a possible D gene (5 bases). CDR1 and CDR2 from the germline V gene are SGHRS and YFSETQ. The CDR3 sequence is 11 residues long. The V end lost 4 bases, the J end lost 9 bases, and 8 bases lay between the germline ends. The CDR3 DNA reads TGCGCCAGCAGCACCGAGGGTGAGCAGTTCTTC. Translation: CASSTEGEQFF.

This clonotype was observed many times. CDR3 protein: CASSLEGGPNEQFF. The CDR3 nucleotides read TGTGCCAGCAGTTTAGAAGGGGGACCCAATGAGCAGTTCTTC. This chain links TRBV12-3 or TRBV12-4 with TRBJ2-1; perhaps TRBD1 as D (6 bases). V shed 1 base and J shed 6 bases, with 10 bases lying between them. The CDR3 runs to 14 residues.

This clonotype appeared a few times. This chain links TRBV19 with TRBJ2-1; tentatively, D is TRBD2 (7 bases). This CDR3 is built from 18 residues. The germline V and J ends were trimmed by 4 bases and 1 base, with 20 bases remaining between them. Germline V lookup: CDR1 LNHDA, CDR2 SQIVND (reference sequence). The CDR3 sequence is CASSRGGLGGWSYNEQFF. For the CDR3, the DNA is TGTGCCAGTAGTAGGGGCGGACTAGGGGGATGGTCCTACAATGAGCAGTTCTTC.

The chain couples TRBV5-6 to TRBJ1-2, with 8 bases that match TRBD1. Germline assignment: CDR1 SGHDT and CDR2 YYEEEE. V lost 1 base and J lost 4; bases outside the gene matches: 9. The CDR3 totals 16 residues. DNA of the CDR3: TGTGCCAGCAGCTTGAAGCTTCAGGGGGCCGGCTATGGCTACACCTTC. Protein product: CASSLKLQGAGYGYTF.

Ten or more counts support this clonotype. Written as DNA, the CDR3 is TGTGCCAGCAGCCGAGGGGCCTCCGGGTACAATGAGCAGTTCTTC. Its protein is CASSRGASGYNEQFF. The chain couples TRBV7-3 to TRBJ2-1; D tentatively fits TRBD1 or TRBD2 (5 bases each). Germline CDR1 reads SGHTA; CDR2 reads FQGTGA. The CDR3 is 15 amino acids. V was cut by 5 bases and J by 4 bases, with 15 bases left in between. The variable domain in full, completed from reference TRBV7-3 and TRBJ2-1, reads GAGVSQTPSNKVTEKGKYVELRCDPISGHTALYWYRQSLGQGPEFLIYFQGTGAADDSGLPNDRFFAVRPEGSVSTLKIQRTERGDSAVYLCASSRGASGYNEQFFGPGTRLTVL.

This clonotype came up many times. This chain links TRBV7-3 with TRBJ2-3, with 7 bases matching TRBD1. The ends lost 5 bases at V and 5 bases at J; junction bases unmatched: 4. Per the germline V gene, CDR1 is SGHTA and CDR2 is FQGTGA. The CDR3 is 13 residues long. The CDR3 bases are TGTGCCAGCAGCATCTACAGGGGAGATACGCAGTATTTT. Amino acids: CASSIYRGDTQYF.

The table lists this clonotype with many counts. The chain carries TRBV29-1 and TRBJ2-5; the D gene is possibly TRBD2 (6 bases). Trimming removed 7 bases from V and 2 bases from J, with 14 bases in between. Looked up from germline, CDR1 is SQVTM and CDR2 is ANQGSEA. There are 13 residues in the CDR3. The CDR3 reads CSGGVRGQETQYF. The CDR3 nucleotides are TGCAGCGGGGGGGTGAGAGGGCAAGAGACCCAGTACTTC.

Many counts were recorded for this clonotype. The V and J genes are TRBV6-1 and TRBJ1-5, with D unresolved. The germline gives CDR1 MNHNS, CDR2 SASEGT. V was cut by 8 bases and J by 15 bases, with 14 bases left in between. The CDR3 is 10 amino acids. The CDR3 region is CASGIGLRHF. CDR3 nucleotide sequence: TGTGCCAGCGGCATAGGTTTAAGGCATTTT.

This clonotype showed up many times. V and J are TRBV10-1 and TRBJ2-2; D might be TRBD1 or TRBD2, each matching 5 bases. V was cut by 0 bases and J by 6 bases, with 14 bases left in between. The CDR3 contains 16 residues. CDR1 and CDR2 from the germline V gene are WNHNN and SYGVQD (reference sequence). CDR3 protein: CASSESRGARSGELFF. The DNA for the CDR3 is TGCGCCAGCAGTGAGTCAAGAGGGGCAAGGTCCGGGGAGCTGTTTTTT.

In this sample, this clonotype turned up many times. V and J are TRBV5-1 and TRBJ2-3; 9 positions match TRBD1. This CDR3 is 18 amino acids long. CDR1 SGHRS and CDR2 YFSETQ come from the germline V gene. Trimming removed 4 bases from V and 2 bases from J; junction bases left unmatched: 14. The CDR3, as DNA: TGCGCCAGCAGCGCTCCAGACACCGGGACAGGGAACACAGATACGCAGTATTTT. This sequence encodes CASSAPDTGTGNTDTQYF.

The chain uses TRBV18 and TRBJ2-2; D is ambiguous. Trimming pared 1 base from V and 3 bases from J, leaving 6 bases between. The CDR3 loop spans 14 amino acids. Germline V gene sequence: CDR1 KGHSH, CDR2 LQKENI. This CDR3 is CASSPQVDTGELFF. CDR3 sequence (DNA): TGTGCCAGCTCACCACAAGTAGACACCGGGGAGCTGTTTTTT.